Included here is one T cell receptor beta chain sequence, with context. These data belong to a study of T cell responses to AZD1222 COVID-19 vaccine. This table comes from immunoSEQ multiplex PCR, and its TCRdb copy is limited to in-frame clones, with some not included. The sample has 150,000 to 250,000 clones, roughly 92% seen once. Specimen: peripheral blood, collected 28 days after the second AZD1222 dose. The TCR was taken from an adult who received the AZD1222 COVID-19 vaccine.

Here the CDR3 reads CASRTSGGALDIQYF. Written as DNA, the CDR3 is TGTGCCAGCAGAACTAGCGGGGGAGCCCTAGACATTCAGTACTTC. The rearrangement links TRBV5-4 to TRBJ2-4, with 11 bases aligning to TRBD2. This CDR3 contains 15 residues. The ends lost 5 bases at V and 8 bases at J; junction bases unmatched: 9. The germline V gene encodes CDR1 SGHNT and CDR2 YYREEE (reference sequence).